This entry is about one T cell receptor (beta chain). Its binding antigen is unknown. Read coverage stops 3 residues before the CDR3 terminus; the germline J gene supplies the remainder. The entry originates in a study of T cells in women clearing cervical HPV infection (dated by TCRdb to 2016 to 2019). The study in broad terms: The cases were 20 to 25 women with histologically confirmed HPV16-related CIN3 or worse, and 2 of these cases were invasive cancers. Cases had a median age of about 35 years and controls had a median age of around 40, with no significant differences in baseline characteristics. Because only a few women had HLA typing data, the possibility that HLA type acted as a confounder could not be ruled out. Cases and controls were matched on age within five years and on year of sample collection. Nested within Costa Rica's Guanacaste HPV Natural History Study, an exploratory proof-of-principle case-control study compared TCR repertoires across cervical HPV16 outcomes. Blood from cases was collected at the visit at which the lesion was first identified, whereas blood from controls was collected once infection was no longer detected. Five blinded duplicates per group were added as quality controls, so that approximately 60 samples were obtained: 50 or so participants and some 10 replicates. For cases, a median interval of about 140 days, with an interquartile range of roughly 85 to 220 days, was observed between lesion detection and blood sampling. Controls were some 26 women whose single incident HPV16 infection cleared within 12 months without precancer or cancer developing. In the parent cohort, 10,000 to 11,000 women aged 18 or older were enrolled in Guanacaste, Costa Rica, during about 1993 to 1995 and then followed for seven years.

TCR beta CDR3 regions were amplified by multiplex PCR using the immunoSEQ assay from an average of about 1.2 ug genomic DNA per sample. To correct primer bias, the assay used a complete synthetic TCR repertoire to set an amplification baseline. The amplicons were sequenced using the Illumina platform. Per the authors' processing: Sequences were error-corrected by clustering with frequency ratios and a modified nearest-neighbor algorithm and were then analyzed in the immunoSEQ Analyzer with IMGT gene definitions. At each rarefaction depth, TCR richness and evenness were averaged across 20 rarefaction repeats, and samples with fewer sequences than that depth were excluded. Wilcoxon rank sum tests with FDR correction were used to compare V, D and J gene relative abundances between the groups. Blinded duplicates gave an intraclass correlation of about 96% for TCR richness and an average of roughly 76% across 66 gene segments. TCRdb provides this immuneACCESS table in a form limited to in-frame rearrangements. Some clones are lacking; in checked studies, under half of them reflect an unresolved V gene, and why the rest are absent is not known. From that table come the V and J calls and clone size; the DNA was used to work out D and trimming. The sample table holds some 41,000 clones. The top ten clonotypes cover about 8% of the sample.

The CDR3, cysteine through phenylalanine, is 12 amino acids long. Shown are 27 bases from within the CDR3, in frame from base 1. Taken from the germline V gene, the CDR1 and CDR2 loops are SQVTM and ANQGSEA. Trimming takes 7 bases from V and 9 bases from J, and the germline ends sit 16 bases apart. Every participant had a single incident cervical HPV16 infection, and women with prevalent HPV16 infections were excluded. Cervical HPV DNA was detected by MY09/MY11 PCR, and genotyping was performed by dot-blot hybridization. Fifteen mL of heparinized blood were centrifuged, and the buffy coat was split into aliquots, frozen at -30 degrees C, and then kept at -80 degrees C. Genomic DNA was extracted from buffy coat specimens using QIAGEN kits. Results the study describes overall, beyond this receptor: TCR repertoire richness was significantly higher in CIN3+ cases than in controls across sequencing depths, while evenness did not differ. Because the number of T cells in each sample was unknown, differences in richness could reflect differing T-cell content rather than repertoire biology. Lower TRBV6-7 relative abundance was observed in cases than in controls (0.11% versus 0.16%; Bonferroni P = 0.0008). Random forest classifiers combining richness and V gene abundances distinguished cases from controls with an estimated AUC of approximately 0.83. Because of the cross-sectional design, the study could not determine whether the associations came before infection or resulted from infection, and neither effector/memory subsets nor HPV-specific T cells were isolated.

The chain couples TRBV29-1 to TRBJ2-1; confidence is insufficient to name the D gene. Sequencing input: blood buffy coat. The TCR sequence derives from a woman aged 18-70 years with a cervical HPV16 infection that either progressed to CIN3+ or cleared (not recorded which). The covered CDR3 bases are TGCAGCGCGTTTACCCCCCTCGGTGAG. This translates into CSAFTPLGE. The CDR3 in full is CSAFTPLGEQFF.